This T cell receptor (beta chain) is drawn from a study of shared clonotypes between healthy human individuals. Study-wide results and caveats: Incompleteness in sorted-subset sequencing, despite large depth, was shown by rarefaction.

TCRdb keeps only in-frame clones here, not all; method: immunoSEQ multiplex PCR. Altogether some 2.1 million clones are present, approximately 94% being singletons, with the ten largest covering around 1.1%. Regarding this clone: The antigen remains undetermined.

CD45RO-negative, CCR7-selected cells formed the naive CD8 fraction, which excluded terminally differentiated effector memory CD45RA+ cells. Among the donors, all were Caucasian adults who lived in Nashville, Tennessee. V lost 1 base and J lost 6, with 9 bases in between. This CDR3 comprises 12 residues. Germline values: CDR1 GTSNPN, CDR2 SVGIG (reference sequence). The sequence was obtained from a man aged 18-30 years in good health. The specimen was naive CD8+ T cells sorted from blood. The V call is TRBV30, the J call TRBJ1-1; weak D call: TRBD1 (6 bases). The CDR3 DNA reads TGTGCCTGGAGTGCAGGGGTCGCTGAAGCTTTCTTT. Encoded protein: CAWSAGVAEAFF.